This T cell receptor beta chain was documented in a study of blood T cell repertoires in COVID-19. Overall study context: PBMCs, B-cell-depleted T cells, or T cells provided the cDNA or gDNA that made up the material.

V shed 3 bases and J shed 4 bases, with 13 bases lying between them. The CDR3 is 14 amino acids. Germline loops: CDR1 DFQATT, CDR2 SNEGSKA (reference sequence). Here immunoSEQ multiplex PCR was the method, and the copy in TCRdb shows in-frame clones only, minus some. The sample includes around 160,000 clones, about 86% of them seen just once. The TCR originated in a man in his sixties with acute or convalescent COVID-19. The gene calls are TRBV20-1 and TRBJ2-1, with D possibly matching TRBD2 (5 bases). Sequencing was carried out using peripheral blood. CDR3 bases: TGCAGTGCTAGTCTTGGACTCCAATACAATGAGCAGTTCTTC. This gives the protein CSASLGLQYNEQFF.